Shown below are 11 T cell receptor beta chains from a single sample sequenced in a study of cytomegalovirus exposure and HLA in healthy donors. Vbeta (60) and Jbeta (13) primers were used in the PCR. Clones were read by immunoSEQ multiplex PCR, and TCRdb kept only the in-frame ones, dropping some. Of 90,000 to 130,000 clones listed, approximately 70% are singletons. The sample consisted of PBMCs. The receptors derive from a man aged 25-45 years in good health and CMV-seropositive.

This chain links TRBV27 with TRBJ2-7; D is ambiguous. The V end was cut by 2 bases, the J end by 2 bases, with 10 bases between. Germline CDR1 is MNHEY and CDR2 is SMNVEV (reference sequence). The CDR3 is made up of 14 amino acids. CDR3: CASSLRRGAYEQYV. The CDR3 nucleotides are TGTGCCAGCAGTTTACGGCGCGGCGCCTACGAGCAGTACGTC.

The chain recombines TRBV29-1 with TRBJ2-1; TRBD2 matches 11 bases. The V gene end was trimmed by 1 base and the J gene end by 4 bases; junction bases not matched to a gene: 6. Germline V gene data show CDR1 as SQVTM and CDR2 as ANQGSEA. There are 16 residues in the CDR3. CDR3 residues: CSVEAFRTSGYNEQFF. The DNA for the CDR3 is TGCAGCGTTGAAGCCTTCAGGACTAGCGGGTACAATGAGCAGTTCTTC.

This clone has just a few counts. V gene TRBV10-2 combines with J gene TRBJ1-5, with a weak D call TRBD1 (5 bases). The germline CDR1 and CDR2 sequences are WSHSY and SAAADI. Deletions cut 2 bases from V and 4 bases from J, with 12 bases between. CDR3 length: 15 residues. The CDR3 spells CASSEGAGPNQPQHF. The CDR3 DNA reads TGCGCCAGCAGTGAGGGAGCAGGGCCGAATCAGCCCCAGCATTTT.

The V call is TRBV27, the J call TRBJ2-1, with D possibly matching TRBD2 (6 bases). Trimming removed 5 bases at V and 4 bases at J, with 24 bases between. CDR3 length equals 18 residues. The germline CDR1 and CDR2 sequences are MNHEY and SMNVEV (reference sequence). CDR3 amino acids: CASSPNPFLASLYNEQFF. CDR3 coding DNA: TGTGCCAGCAGTCCCAATCCCTTTCTAGCGTCCCTTTACAATGAGCAGTTCTTC.

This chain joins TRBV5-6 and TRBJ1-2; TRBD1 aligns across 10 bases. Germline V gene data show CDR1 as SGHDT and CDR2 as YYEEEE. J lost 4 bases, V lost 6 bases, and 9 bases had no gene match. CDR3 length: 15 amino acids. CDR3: CASTRGTGVGYGYTF. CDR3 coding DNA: TGTGCCAGCACCCGGGGGACAGGGGTCGGCTATGGCTACACCTTC.

CDR3 sequence: CASKRGAYNEQFF. The CDR3 DNA sequence: TGTGCCAGCAAACGGGGAGCCTACAATGAGCAGTTCTTC. The chain carries TRBV25-1 and TRBJ2-1, with a tentative D call TRBD2 (5 bases). V lost 7 bases, J lost 2 bases, and 9 bases lay in between. Looked up from germline, CDR1 is MGHDK and CDR2 is SYGVNS. The CDR3 spans 13 residues.

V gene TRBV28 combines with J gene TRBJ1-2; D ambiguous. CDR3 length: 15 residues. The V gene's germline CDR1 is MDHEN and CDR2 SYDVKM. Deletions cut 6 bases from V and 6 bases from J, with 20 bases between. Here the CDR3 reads CASRRLSRRGDGYTF. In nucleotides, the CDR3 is TGTGCCAGCAGGCGCCTGTCTCGGAGAGGCGATGGCTACACCTTC.

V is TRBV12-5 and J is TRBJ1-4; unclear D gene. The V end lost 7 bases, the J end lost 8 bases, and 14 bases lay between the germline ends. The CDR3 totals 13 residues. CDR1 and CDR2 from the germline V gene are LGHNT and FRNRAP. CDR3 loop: CASAASPREKLFF. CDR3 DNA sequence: TGTGCTAGTGCCGCCAGTCCTAGAGAAAAACTGTTTTTT.

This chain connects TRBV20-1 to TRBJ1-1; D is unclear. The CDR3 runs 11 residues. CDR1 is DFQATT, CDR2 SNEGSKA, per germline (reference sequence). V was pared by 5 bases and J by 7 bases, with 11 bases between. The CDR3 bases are TGCAGTGCTCTATCGGTTCGTGAAGCTTTCTTT. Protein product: CSALSVREAFF.

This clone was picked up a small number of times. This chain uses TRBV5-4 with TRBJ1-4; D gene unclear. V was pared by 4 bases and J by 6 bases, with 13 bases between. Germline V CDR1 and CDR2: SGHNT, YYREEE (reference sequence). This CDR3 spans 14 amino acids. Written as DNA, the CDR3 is TGTGCCAGCAGCCAGTCGGCTGAGGATGAAAAACTGTTTTTT. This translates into CASSQSAEDEKLFF.

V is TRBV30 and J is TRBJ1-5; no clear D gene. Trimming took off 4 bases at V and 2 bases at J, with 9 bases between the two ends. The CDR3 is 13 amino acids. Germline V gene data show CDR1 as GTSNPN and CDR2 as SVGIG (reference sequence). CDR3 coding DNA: TGTGCCTGGACTGACAATGGCAATCAGCCCCAGCATTTT. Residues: CAWTDNGNQPQHF. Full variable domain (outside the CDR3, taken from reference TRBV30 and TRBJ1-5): SQTIHQWPATLVQPVGSPLSLECTVEGTSNPNLYWYRQAAGRGLQLLFYSVGIGQISSEVPQNLSASRPQDRQFILSSKKLLLSDSGFYLCAWTDNGNQPQHFGDGTRLSIL.